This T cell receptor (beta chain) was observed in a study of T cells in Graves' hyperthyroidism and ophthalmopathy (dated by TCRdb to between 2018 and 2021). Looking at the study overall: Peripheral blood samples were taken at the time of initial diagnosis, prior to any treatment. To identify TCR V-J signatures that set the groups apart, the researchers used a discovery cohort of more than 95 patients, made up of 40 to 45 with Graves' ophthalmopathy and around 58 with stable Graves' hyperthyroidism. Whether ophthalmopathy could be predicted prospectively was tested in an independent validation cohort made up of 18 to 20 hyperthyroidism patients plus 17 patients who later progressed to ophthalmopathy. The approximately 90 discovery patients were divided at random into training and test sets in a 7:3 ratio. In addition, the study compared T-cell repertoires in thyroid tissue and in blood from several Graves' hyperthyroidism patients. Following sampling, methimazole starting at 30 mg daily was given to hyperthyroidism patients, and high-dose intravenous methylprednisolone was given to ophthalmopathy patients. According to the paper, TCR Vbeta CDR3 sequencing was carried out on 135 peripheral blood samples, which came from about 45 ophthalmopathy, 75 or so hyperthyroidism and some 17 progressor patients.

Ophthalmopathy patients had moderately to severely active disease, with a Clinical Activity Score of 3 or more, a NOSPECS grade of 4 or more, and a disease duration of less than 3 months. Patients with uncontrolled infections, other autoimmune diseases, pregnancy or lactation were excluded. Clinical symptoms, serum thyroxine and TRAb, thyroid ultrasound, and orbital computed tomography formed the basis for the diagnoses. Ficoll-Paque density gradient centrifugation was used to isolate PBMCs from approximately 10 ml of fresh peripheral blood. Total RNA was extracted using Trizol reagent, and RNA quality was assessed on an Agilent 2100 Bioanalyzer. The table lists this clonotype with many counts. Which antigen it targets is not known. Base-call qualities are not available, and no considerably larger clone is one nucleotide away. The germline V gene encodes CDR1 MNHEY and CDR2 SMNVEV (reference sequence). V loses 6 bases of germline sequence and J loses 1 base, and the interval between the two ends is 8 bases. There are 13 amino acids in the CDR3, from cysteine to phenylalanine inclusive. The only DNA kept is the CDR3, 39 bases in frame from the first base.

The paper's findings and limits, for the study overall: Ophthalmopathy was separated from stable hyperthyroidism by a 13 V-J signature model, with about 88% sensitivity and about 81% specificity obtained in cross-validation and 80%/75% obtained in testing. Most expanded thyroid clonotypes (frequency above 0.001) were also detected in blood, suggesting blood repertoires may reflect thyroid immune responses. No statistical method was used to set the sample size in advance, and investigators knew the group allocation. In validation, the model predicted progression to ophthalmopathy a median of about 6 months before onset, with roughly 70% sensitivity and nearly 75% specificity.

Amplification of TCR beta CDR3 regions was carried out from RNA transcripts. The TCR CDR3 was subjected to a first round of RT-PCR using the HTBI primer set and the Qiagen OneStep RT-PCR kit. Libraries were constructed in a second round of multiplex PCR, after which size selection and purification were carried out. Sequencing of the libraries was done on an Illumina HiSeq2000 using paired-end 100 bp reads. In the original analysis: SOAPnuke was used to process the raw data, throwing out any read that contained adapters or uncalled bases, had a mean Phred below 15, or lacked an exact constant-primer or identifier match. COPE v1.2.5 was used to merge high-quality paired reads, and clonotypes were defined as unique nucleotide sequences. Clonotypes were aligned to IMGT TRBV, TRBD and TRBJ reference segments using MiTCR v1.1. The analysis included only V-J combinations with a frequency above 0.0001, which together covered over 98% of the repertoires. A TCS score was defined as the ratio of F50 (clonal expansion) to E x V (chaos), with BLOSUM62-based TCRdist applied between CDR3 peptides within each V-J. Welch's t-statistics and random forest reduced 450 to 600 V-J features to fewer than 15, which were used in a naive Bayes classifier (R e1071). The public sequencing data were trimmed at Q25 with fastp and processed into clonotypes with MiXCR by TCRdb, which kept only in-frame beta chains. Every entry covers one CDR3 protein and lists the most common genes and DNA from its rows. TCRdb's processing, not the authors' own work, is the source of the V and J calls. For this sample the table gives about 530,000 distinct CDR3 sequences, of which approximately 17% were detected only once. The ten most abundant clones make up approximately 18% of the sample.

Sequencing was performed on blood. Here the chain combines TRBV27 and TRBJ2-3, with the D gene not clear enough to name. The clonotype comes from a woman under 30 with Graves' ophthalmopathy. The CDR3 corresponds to CASREIGTDTQYF. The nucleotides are TGTGCCAGCAGGGAGATTGGCACAGATACGCAGTATTTT.